These T cell receptor beta chains were read from a single sample in a study of early T cells in non-severe SARS-CoV-2 infection. TCRdb called the 5' RACE reads again in MiXCR, with one record for every CDR3 protein. The profile covers about 100,000 distinct CDR3 sequences, with around 10% appearing a single time and approximately 7.3% taken by the ten largest. What was sequenced was whole blood. The source is an adult who was a healthcare worker with PCR-confirmed SARS-CoV-2 infection or an uninfected control (not recorded which). The CDR3 runs from the conserved cysteine through the conserved F or W. D genes are given only for firm matches. The size field is filled for only some rows; it gives once, few, many or a size class.

D	size	J	V	CDR3	DNA
TRBD2	many	TRBJ2-5	TRBV28	CASSLFAGGETQYF	TGTGCCAGCAGTTTATTTGCGGGAGGCGAGACCCAGTACTTC
NA	few	TRBJ2-1	TRBV19	CASSIGRARGEQFF	TGTGCCAGTAGTATCGGAAGAGCCCGGGGTGAGCAGTTCTTC
NA	few	TRBJ2-3	TRBV7-2	CASSPSATRDTQYF	TGTGCCAGCAGCCCGAGCGCTACTAGAGATACGCAGTATTTT
TRBD2	NA	TRBJ2-3	TRBV4-3	CASSQGVAGLAGVDTQYF	TGCGCCAGCAGCCAAGGTGTTGCCGGACTAGCGGGAGTTGATACGCAGTATTTT
NA	NA	TRBJ2-1	TRBV20-1	CSARDPIINEQFF	TGCAGTGCTAGAGATCCTATAATCAATGAGCAGTTCTTC
TRBD1	many	TRBJ1-5	TRBV24-1	CATSDSRQGTQPQHF	TGTGCCACCAGTGATTCCAGACAGGGGACTCAGCCCCAGCATTTT
NA	many	TRBJ2-7	TRBV28	CASSQLLGFGSYEQYF	TGTGCCAGCAGTCAACTTTTGGGGTTCGGCTCCTACGAGCAGTACTTC
NA	many	TRBJ2-7	TRBV3-1	CASSQGGEQYF	TGTGCCAGCAGCCAAGGCGGAGAGCAGTACTTC
NA	NA	TRBJ1-1	TRBV5-6	CASSSYGPVEAFF	TGTGCCAGCAGCTCATACGGACCGGTTGAAGCTTTCTTT
NA	few	TRBJ2-7	TRBV28	CASSLYDNRLGGEQYF	TGTGCCAGCAGTTTATACGACAACCGATTGGGGGGCGAGCAGTACTTC
NA	many	TRBJ1-4	TRBV5-1	CASSGQRNEKLFF	TGCGCCAGCAGCGGGCAGAGAAATGAAAAACTGTTTTTT
NA	NA	TRBJ2-2	TRBV11-2	CASTIGGFTGELFF	TGTGCCAGCACCATAGGGGGATTCACCGGGGAGCTGTTTTTT
NA	NA	TRBJ2-3	TRBV18	CASSTFQDSDTQYF	TGTGCCAGCTCAACTTTTCAAGATTCAGATACGCAGTATTTT
TRBD2	NA	TRBJ2-4	TRBV20-1	CSAKVGAGKNIQYF	TGCAGTGCTAAGGTGGGAGCGGGAAAAAACATTCAGTACTTC
NA	many	TRBJ2-5	TRBV2	CASSEGRGTQYF	TGTGCCAGCAGTGAAGGGCGGGGGACCCAGTACTTC
TRBD2	many	TRBJ2-1	TRBV10-3	CAISGTTGRNEQFF	TGTGCCATCAGCGGGACTACTGGCCGGAATGAGCAGTTCTTC
TRBD1	NA	TRBJ2-3	TRBV15	CATSIRGPTDTQYF	TGTGCCACCAGCATCAGGGGGCCCACAGATACGCAGTATTTT
NA	few	TRBJ1-1	TRBV5-6	CASSLETEAFF	TGTGCCAGCAGCCTGGAGACTGAAGCTTTCTTT
NA	NA	TRBJ2-3	TRBV10-3	CAATTSTDTQYF	TGTGCCGCAACTACGAGCACAGATACGCAGTATTTT